The present T cell receptor beta chain was sequenced within a study of blood T cell repertoires in COVID-19. Turning to the study itself: Sources were T cells, B-cell-depleted T cells, or PBMCs; the material itself was cDNA or gDNA.

TCRdb keeps only in-frame clones here, not all; method: immunoSEQ multiplex PCR. The table includes 200,000 to 300,000 clones, roughly 81% detected once. The V gene's germline CDR1 is SGHRS and CDR2 YFSETQ. V was cut by 4 bases and J by 6 bases, with 8 bases left in between. The CDR3 sequence is 12 residues long. The rearrangement joins TRBV5-1 to TRBJ2-1; the D is unclear. The sequencing sample was made of peripheral blood. The TCR was taken from an elderly woman with COVID-19, enrolled during active disease. CDR3 residues: CASSREANEQFF. In DNA form, the CDR3 reads TGCGCCAGCAGCAGAGAGGCCAATGAGCAGTTCTTC.